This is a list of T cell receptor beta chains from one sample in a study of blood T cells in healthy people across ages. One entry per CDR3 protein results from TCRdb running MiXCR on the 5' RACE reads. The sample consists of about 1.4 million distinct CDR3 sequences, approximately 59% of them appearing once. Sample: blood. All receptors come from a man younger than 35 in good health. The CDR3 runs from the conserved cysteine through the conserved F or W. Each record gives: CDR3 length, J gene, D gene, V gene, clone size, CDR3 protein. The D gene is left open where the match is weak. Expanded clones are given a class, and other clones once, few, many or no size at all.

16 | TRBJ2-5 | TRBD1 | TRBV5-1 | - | CASSSPDRGPQETQYF
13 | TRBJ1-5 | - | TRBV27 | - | CASSNRGSQPQHF
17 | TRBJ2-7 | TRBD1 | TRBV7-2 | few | CASSMWDIEARGREQYF
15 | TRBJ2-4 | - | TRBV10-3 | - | CAISEATVAKNIQYF
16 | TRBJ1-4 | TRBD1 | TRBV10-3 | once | CAISESGRGLSEKLFF
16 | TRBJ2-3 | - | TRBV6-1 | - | CASSEPGAPSTDTQYF
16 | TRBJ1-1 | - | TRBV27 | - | CASSPWTLGNAAEAFF
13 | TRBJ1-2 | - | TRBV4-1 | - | CASSHLENYGYTF
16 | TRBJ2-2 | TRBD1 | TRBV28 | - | CASSSPPGQGAGELFF
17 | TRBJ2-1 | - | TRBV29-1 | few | CSVDFLGPFSSYNEQFF
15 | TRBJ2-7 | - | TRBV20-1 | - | CNAIPDWDDSYEQYF
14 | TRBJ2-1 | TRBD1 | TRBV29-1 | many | CSVSGQASYNEQFF
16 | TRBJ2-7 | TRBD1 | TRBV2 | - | CASRTLPGGNSYEQYF
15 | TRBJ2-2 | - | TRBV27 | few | CASSPGCGGLGELFF
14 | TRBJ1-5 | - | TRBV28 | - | CASSFQGPSQPQHF
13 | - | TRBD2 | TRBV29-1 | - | CSALAGQYNEQYF
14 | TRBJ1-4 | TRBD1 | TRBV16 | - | CASTPGTASEKLFF
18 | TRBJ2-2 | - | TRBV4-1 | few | CASSPNIQAGLRTGELFF
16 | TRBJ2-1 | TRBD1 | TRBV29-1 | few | CSVEEIGTDTYDEQFF
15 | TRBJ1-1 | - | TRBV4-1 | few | CASSPQGAGSTEAFF
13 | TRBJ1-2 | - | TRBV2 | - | CASHRGGNYGYTF
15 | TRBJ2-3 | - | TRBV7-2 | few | CASSLEGGGADTQYF
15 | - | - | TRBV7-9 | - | CASSLGAGWAYEQYF
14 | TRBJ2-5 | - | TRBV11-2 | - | CASGTQGSRETQYF
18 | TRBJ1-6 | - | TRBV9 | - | CASSVVGAKKEYNSPLHF
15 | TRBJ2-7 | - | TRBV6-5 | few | CASSYSPLSTYEQYF
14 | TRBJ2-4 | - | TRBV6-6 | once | CASSYASGKNIQYF
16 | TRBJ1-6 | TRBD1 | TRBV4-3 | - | CASTQGQGAANSPLHF
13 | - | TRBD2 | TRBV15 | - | CATSGSNQETQFF
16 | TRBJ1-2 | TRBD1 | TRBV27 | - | CASSRRPDRDNYGYTF
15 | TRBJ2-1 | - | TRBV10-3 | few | CAISERLGGSNEQFF
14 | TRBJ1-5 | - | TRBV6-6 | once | CASKIAGHNQPQHF
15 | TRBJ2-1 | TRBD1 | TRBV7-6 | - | CASSLVRGHRNEQFF
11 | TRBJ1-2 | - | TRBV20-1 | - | CSASRRLTYTF
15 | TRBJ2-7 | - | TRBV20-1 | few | CSARDFDQRSYEQYF
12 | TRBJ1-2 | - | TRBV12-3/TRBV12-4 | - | CAISSGSYGYTF
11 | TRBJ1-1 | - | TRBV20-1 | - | CSASRRNEAFF
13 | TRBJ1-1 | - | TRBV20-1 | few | CSASSGWNTEAFF
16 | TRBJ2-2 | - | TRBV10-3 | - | CAISESGPPNTGELFF
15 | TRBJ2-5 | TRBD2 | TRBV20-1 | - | CSARVVAGVVDEQYF
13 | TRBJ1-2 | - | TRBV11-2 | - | CASSRTISSGYTF
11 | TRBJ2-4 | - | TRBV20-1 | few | CSARGGGFQYF
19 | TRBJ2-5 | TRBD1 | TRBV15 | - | CATSSPMGDSLPVQETQYF
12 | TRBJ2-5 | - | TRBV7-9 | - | CASSPQKETQYF